The entry that follows covers one TCR beta chain sequence. Per the original methods: Estimation of nucleated cell counts relied on the amplification of reference gene primers. Method: immunoSEQ multiplex PCR; TCRdb's copy keeps in-frame clones and lacks some. V and J calls and clone size are those listed in that table; D and trimming were worked out from the DNA. The sample lists about 170,000 clones; approximately 84% were seen once. The data are from a study of blood T cell repertoires in COVID-19. V gave up 5 bases and J gave up 0 bases, with 11 bases separating them. The CDR3 spans 14 residues. CDR1 is SGHTA and CDR2 is FQGNSA in the germline V gene.

Sequenced input: peripheral blood. The receptor was derived from a woman older than 75 with acute or convalescent COVID-19. This sequence joins TRBV7-2 and TRBJ2-7, with a possible D match to TRBD1 (5 bases). CDR3 sequence: CASSPDSFSYEQYF. CDR3 coding DNA: TGTGCCAGCAGCCCTGACAGCTTCTCCTACGAGCAGTACTTC. Full variable domain (remainder filled in from reference TRBV7-2 and TRBJ2-7): GAGVSQSPSNKVTEKGKDVELRCDPISGHTALYWYRQSLGQGLEFLIYFQGNSAPDKSGLPSDRFSAERTGGSVSTLTIQRTQQEDSAVYLCASSPDSFSYEQYFGPGTRLTVT.